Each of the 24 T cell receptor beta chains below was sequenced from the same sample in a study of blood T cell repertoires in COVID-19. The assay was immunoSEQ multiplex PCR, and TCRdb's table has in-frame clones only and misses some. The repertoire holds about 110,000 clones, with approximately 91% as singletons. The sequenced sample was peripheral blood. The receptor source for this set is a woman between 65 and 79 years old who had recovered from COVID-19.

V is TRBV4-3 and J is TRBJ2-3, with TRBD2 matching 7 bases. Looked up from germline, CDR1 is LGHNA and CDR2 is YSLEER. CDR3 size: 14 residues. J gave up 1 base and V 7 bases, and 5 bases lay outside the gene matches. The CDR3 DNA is TGCGCCAGCAACCGCGGGGGACGCACAGATACGCAGTATTTT. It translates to CASNRGGRTDTQYF.

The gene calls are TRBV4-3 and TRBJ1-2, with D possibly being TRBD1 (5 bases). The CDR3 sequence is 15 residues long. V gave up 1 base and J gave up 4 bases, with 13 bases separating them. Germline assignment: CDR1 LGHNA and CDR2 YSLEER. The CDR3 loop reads CASSQGARGGYGYTF. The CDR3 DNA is TGCGCCAGCAGCCAAGGGGCTAGGGGCGGCTATGGCTACACCTTC.

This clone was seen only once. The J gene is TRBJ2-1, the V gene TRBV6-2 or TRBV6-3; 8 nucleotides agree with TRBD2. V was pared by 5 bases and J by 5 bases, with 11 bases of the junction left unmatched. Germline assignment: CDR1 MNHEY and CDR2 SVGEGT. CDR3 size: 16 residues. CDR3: CASSDPPGGADNEQFF. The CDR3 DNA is TGTGCCAGCAGTGACCCCCCCGGGGGGGCGGACAATGAGCAGTTCTTC.

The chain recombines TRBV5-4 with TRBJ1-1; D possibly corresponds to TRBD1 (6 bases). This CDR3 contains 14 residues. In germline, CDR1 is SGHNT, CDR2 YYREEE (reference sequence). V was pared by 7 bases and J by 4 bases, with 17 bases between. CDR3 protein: CASHALQGSTEAFF. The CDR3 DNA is TGTGCCAGCCATGCTCTACAGGGTTCCACTGAAGCTTTCTTT. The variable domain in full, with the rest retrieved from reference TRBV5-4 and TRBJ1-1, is ETGVTQSPTHLIKTRGQQVTLRCSSQSGHNTVSWYQQALGQGPQFIFQYYREEENGRGNFPPRFSGLQFPNYSSELNVNALELDDSALYLCASHALQGSTEAFFGQGTRLTVV.

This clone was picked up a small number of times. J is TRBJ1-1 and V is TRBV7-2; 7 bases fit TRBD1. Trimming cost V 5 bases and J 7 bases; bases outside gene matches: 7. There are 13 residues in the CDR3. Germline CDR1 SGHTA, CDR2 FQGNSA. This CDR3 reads CASSTWTGLEAFF. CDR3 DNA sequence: TGTGCCAGCAGCACTTGGACAGGTCTTGAAGCTTTCTTT.

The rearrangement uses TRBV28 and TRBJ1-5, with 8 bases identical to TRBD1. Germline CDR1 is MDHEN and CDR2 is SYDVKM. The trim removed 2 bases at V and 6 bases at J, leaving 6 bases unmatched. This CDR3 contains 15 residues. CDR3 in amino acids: CASSLPGGLSQPQHF. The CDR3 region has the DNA TGTGCCAGCAGTTTACCAGGGGGCTTAAGTCAGCCCCAGCATTTT.

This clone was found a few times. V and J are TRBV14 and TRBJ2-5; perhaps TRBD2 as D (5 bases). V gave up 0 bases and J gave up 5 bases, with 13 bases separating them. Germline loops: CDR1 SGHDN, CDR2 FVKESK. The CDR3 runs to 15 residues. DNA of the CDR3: TGTGCCAGCAGCCAAGATGCCGGGGTCAGGGAGACCCAGTACTTC. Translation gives CASSQDAGVRETQYF.

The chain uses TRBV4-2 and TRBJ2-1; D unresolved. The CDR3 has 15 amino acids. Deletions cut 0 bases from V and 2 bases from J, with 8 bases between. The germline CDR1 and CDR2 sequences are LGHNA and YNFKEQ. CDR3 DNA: TGTGCCAGCAGCCAAGAATACAGTACCTACAATGAGCAGTTCTTC. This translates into CASSQEYSTYNEQFF.

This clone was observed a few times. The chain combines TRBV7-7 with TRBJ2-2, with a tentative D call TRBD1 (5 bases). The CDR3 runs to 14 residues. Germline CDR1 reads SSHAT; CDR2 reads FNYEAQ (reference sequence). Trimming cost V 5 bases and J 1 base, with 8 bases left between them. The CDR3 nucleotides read TGTGCCAGCAGCCCAGGGCAGAACACCGGGGAGCTGTTTTTT. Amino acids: CASSPGQNTGELFF.

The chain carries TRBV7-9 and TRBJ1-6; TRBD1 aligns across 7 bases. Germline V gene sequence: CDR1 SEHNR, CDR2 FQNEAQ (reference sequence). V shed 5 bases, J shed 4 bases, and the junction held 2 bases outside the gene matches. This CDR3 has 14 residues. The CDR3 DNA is TGTGCCAGCAGCATACAGGGGTATAATTCACCCCTCCACTTT. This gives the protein CASSIQGYNSPLHF.

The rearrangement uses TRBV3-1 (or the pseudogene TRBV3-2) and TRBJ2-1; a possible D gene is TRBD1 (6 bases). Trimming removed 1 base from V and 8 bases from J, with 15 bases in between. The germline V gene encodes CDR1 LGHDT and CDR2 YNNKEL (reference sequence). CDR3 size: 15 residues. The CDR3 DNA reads TGTGCCAGCAGCCAAGTGGTGTCCCACAGGGATGAGCAGTTCTTC. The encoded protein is CASSQVVSHRDEQFF.

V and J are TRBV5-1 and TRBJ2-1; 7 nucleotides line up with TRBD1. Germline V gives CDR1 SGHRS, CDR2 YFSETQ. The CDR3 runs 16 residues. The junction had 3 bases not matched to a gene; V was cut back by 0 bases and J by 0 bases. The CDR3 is CASSLAPGGSYNEQFF. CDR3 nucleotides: TGCGCCAGCAGCTTGGCCCCAGGGGGCTCCTACAATGAGCAGTTCTTC.

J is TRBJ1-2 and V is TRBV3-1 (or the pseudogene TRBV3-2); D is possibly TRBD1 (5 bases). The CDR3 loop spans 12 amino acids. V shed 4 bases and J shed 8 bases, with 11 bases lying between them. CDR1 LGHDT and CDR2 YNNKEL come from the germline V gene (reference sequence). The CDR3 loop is CASSPEGRGYTF. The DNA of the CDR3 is TGTGCCAGCAGCCCAGAGGGGAGGGGCTACACCTTC.

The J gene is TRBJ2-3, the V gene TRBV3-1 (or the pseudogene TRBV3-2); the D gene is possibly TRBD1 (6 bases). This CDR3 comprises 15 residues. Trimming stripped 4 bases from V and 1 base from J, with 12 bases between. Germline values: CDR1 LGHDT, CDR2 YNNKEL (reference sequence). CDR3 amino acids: CASSPGHLGTDTQYF. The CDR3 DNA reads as TGTGCCAGCAGCCCGGGACATTTAGGCACAGATACGCAGTATTTT.

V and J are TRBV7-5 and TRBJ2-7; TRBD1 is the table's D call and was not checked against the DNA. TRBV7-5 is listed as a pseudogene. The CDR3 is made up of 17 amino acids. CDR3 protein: CVRSLAWRRDRDYEQYF. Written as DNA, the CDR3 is TGTGTCAGAAGCTTAGCGTGGCGCCGGGACAGGGACTACGAGCAGTACTTC.

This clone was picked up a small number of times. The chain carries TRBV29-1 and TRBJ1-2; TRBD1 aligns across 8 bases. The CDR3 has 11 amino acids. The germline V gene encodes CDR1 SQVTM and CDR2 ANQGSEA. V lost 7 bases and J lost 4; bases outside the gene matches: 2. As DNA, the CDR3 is TGCAGCGCCGGGACAGGCTATGGCTACACCTTC. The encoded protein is CSAGTGYGYTF.

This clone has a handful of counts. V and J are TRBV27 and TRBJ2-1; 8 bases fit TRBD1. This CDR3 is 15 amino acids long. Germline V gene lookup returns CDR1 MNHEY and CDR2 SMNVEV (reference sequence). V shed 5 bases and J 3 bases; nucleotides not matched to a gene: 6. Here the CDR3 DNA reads TGTGCCAGCAGTCCCGGGACAGGTTTCTACAATGAGCAGTTCTTC. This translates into CASSPGTGFYNEQFF.

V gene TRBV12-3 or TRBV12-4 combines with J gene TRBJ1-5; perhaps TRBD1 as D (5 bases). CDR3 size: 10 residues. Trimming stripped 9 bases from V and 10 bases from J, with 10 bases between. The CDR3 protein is CARGWGPQHF. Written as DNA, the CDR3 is TGTGCCAGGGGCTGGGGCCCCCAGCATTTT.

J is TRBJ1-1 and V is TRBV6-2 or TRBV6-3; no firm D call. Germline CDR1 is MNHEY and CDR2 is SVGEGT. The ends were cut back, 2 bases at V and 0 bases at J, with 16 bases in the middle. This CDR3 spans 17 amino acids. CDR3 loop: CASSYGGVIIMNTEAFF. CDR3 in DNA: TGTGCCAGCAGTTACGGAGGAGTCATTATTATGAACACTGAAGCTTTCTTT.

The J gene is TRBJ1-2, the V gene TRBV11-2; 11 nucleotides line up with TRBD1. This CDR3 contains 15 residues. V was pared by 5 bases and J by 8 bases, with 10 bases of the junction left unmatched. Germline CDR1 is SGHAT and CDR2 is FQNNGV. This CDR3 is CASSTRLWTGGGYTF. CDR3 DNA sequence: TGTGCCAGCAGCACCCGCCTTTGGACAGGGGGCGGCTACACCTTC. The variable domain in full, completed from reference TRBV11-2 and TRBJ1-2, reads EAGVAQSPRYKIIEKRQSVAFWCNPISGHATLYWYQQILGQGPKLLIQFQNNGVVDDSQLPKDRFSAERLKGVDSTLKIQPAKLEDSAVYLCASSTRLWTGGGYTFGSGTRLTVV.

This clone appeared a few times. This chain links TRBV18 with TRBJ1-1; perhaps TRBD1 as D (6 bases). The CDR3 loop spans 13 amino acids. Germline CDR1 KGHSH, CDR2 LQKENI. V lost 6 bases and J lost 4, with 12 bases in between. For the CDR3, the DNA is TGTGCCAGCTCGCTCTCAGGGGCCACTGAAGCTTTCTTT. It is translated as CASSLSGATEAFF.

This chain's CDR3 is CASSVGSGGTQYF. The CDR3 DNA follows: TGTGCCAGCAGCGTAGGTAGCGGGGGGACCCAGTACTTC. J is TRBJ2-5 and V is TRBV9; TRBD2 agrees at 9 bases. The CDR3 is 13 amino acids. The germline gives CDR1 SGDLS, CDR2 YYNGEE. Trimming cost V 0 bases and J 7 bases; bases outside gene matches: 1.

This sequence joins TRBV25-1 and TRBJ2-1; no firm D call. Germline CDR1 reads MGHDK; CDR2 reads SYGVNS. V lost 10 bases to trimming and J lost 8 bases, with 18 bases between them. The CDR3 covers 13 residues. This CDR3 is CATYGSDFDEQFF. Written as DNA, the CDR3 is TGTGCCACCTATGGATCAGACTTCGATGAGCAGTTCTTC.

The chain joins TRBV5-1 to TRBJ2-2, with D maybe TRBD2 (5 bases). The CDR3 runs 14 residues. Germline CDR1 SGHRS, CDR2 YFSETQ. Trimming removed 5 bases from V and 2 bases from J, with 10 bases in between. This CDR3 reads CASRQSGNTGELFF. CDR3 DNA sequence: TGCGCCAGCAGGCAGAGCGGAAACACCGGGGAGCTGTTTTTT.